The 12 T cell receptor beta chains below were found in one sample sequenced in a study of CD8 T cells in Susac syndrome. With random hexamers, about 0.5 to 1 ug RNA was reverse transcribed. In TCRdb, the immunoSEQ multiplex PCR reads were re-called with MiXCR into one record per CDR3 protein. The data contain around 150,000 distinct CDR3 sequences, 93% of them seen just once; the ten biggest clones take up over 0.11%. The sequenced sample consisted of CD4+ T cells from PBMCs. The receptors were sampled from a human donor in good health.

The CDR3 DNA reads as TGCAGCGTTGGACAGGACTACGAGCAGTACTTC. Translated: CSVGQDYEQYF. This chain uses TRBV29-1 with TRBJ2-7, with D perhaps matching TRBD1 (6 bases). The V and J ends lost 4 bases and 3 bases respectively, with 7 bases between them. This CDR3 is 11 amino acids long. CDR1 and CDR2 (germline): SQVTM, ANQGSEA.

The chain has TRBV3-1 and TRBJ1-2; maybe TRBD1 (6 bases). This CDR3 has 13 residues. Deletions cut 2 bases from V and 8 bases from J, with 12 bases between. In germline, CDR1 is LGHDT, CDR2 YNNKEL (reference sequence). CDR3 residues: CASSQLQGRGYTF. CDR3 in DNA: TGTGCCAGCAGCCAACTACAGGGTCGGGGCTACACCTTC.

This chain links TRBV29-1 with TRBJ2-7, with unresolved D. The CDR3 extends over 13 amino acids. The V gene lost 4 bases and the J gene lost 5 bases, with 15 bases spanning the gap. Germline loops: CDR1 SQVTM, CDR2 ANQGSEA. The CDR3 DNA follows: TGCAGCGTTGTTTCCCCAGGCCAGGACGAGCAGTACTTC. It specifies CSVVSPGQDEQYF.

This clonotype has only one observation. V and J are TRBV7-2 and TRBJ2-7; D remains unclear. Trimming removed 1 base at V and 6 bases at J, with 13 bases between. CDR3 length: 14 residues. CDR1 and CDR2 from the germline V gene are SGHTA and FQGNSA. The CDR3 loop reads CASSLVQQWGEQYF. CDR3 nucleotide sequence: TGTGCCAGCAGCTTAGTCCAGCAGTGGGGCGAGCAGTACTTC.

V is TRBV20-1 and J is TRBJ2-1, with D hard to call. The length of the CDR3 is 16 residues. V gave up 0 bases and J gave up 0 bases, with 12 bases separating them. Germline lookup yields CDR1 DFQATT and CDR2 SNEGSKA (reference sequence). CDR3 sequence: CSARDLGPDSYNEQFF. The CDR3 nucleotides read TGCAGTGCTAGAGATCTTGGGCCAGACTCCTACAATGAGCAGTTCTTC.

The V and J genes are TRBV4-2 and TRBJ2-3, with unresolved D. V gave up 0 bases and J gave up 2 bases, with 9 bases separating them. The CDR3 is 15 amino acids. The germline V gene encodes CDR1 LGHNA and CDR2 YNFKEQ. The CDR3 DNA reads TGTGCCAGCAGCCAAGATCCACCTTTCACAGATACGCAGTATTTT. This gives the protein CASSQDPPFTDTQYF.

The gene calls are TRBV3-1 and TRBJ1-1; D ambiguous. Germline CDR1 and CDR2: LGHDT and YNNKEL (reference sequence). The CDR3 totals 13 residues. V was clipped by 2 bases and J by 6 bases, with 10 bases between them. The CDR3 region is CASSQTLGAEAFF. CDR3 in DNA: TGTGCCAGCAGCCAAACGCTCGGTGCTGAAGCTTTCTTT.

The chain carries TRBV20-1 and TRBJ2-3, with 9 bases fitting TRBD2. V dropped 2 bases and J dropped 2; count of bases not matched to a gene: 5. This CDR3 comprises 15 residues. The V gene's germline CDR1 is DFQATT and CDR2 SNEGSKA (reference sequence). The CDR3 loop is CSARRAGGATDTQYF. The CDR3 bases are TGCAGTGCTAGAAGAGCGGGGGGCGCCACAGATACGCAGTATTTT.

V usage is TRBV18 and J usage is TRBJ1-5; D is unclear. This CDR3 has 16 residues. The V and J ends lost 2 bases and 2 bases respectively, with 13 bases between them. Germline V gene sequence: CDR1 KGHSH, CDR2 LQKENI. Written as DNA, the CDR3 is TGTGCCAGCTCACCAGTATTCAGGACCCGCAATCAGCCCCAGCATTTT. Translated, it gives CASSPVFRTRNQPQHF.

The V gene is TRBV9, the J gene TRBJ2-3; 7 nucleotides line up with TRBD2. Trimming removed 4 bases from V and 2 bases from J; junction bases left unmatched: 10. From germline, CDR1 is SGDLS and CDR2 YYNGEE. The CDR3 extends over 16 amino acids. In nucleotides, the CDR3 is TGTGCCAGCAGCCACGATGGGGGGGATTTCACAGATACGCAGTATTTT. It encodes CASSHDGGDFTDTQYF. Complete variable domain (other parts from reference TRBV9 and TRBJ2-3): DSGVTQTPKHLITATGQRVTLRCSPRSGDLSVYWYQQSLDQGLQFLIQYYNGEERAKGNILERFSAQQFPDLHSELNLSSLELGDSALYFCASSHDGGDFTDTQYFGPGTRLTVL.

V and J are TRBV3-1 and TRBJ1-3; D gene ambiguous. CDR1 LGHDT and CDR2 YNNKEL come from the germline V gene (reference sequence). V was cut by 4 bases and J by 4 bases, with 11 bases left in between. CDR3 length: 14 residues. CDR3 nucleotides: TGTGCCAGCAGCCTTAAGACTCGAGGAAACACCATATATTTT. It yields the protein CASSLKTRGNTIYF.

The V and J genes are TRBV2 and TRBJ2-3; D remains ambiguous. CDR1 and CDR2 from the germline V gene are SNHLY and FYNNEI. This CDR3 region has 12 residues. Trimming left V 5 bases short and J 5 bases short, with 8 bases between. The CDR3 here is CASSTLGDTQYF. CDR3 sequence (DNA): TGTGCCAGCAGTACCTTAGGAGATACGCAGTATTTT.